The 29 T cell receptor beta chains reported below all come from one sample, sequenced in a study of T cells in Graves' hyperthyroidism and ophthalmopathy. RNA transcripts were the template for amplifying TCR beta CDR3 regions. A first-round RT-PCR of the TCR CDR3 used the HTBI primer set. One entry per CDR3 protein, called by TCRdb with MiXCR from the multiplex PCR reads. The sample holds 500,000 to 650,000 distinct CDR3 sequences, about 45% seen once. The specimen sequenced was peripheral blood or thyroid tissue (not recorded which). The receptors shown here come from an adult woman with Graves' disease, either hyperthyroidism or ophthalmopathy (not recorded which).

This clonotype was seen a handful of times. V and J are TRBV24-1 and TRBJ1-4, with D hard to call. Germline V CDR1 and CDR2: KGHDR, SFDVKD. The CDR3 covers 14 residues. The ends were cut back, 3 bases at V and 8 bases at J, with 12 bases in the middle. CDR3 sequence: CATSDPNTGEKLFF. The CDR3 coding sequence is TGTGCCACCAGTGATCCTAACACCGGGGAAAAACTGTTTTTT.

The chain employs TRBV10-3 and TRBJ2-7; D is ambiguous. V shed 10 bases and J shed 2 bases, with 18 bases lying between them. Germline lookup yields CDR1 ENHRY and CDR2 SYGVKD. This CDR3 has 14 amino acids. For the CDR3, the DNA is TGTGCCACCGAAGACCGGAGCCGTACCTACGAGCAGTACTTC. This sequence encodes CATEDRSRTYEQYF.

As regards this clonotype: A much more abundant neighbour one base away suggests this may be a read error. J is TRBJ2-7 and V is TRBV14; TRBD2 aligns across 7 bases. Per germline, CDR1 SGHDN and CDR2 FVKESK. The CDR3 runs 14 residues. CDR3 protein: CASSPRDYQSQQHF. The CDR3 nucleotides are TGTGCCAGCAGCCCCCGGGACTACCAAAGTCAGCAGCACTTC.

In its sample, this clonotype was seen a few times. The gene calls are TRBV7-2 and TRBJ2-3, with D possibly being TRBD1 (6 bases). The length of the CDR3 is 13 residues. Per the germline V gene, CDR1 is SGHTA and CDR2 is FQGNSA. Deletions cut 5 bases from V and 3 bases from J, with 9 bases between. The CDR3 is CASSERGTDTQYF. DNA of the CDR3: TGTGCCAGCAGCGAAAGGGGGACAGATACGCAGTATTTT.

This clonotype was detected ten times or more. The CDR3 here is CASSGARGTGELFF. The CDR3 DNA follows: TGTGCCAGCAGTGGAGCCCGTGGTACCGGGGAGCTGTTTTTT. The J gene is TRBJ2-2, the V gene TRBV2; D is unresolved. V lost 4 bases to trimming and J lost 5 bases, with 11 bases between them. Per the germline V gene, CDR1 is SNHLY and CDR2 is FYNNEI. There are 14 residues in the CDR3.

The chain links TRBV5-1 to TRBJ2-7; 11 bases agree with TRBD2. The CDR3 totals 17 residues. V lost 5 bases, J lost 5 bases, and 15 bases stayed unmatched. Germline assignment: CDR1 SGHRS and CDR2 YFSETQ. CDR3 nucleotides: TGCGCCAGCAGTTCCGGGACTAGCGGACTCAAATCCCACGAGCAGTACTTC. Translated: CASSSGTSGLKSHEQYF. The variable domain in full, completed from reference TRBV5-1 and TRBJ2-7, reads KAGVTQTPRYLIKTRGQQVTLSCSPISGHRSVSWYQQTPGQGLQFLFEYFSETQRNKGNFPGRFSGRQFSNSRSEMNVSTLELGDSALYLCASSSGTSGLKSHEQYFGPGTRLTVT.

The rearrangement links TRBV20-1 to TRBJ2-6, with D possibly called TRBD1 or TRBD2 (5 bases each). V gave up 3 bases and J gave up 0 bases, with 12 bases separating them. Germline lookup yields CDR1 DFQATT and CDR2 SNEGSKA (reference sequence). This CDR3 comprises 16 residues. The CDR3 loop is CSASSGTDSGANVLTF. The CDR3 coding sequence is TGCAGTGCTAGTTCCGGGACGGACTCTGGGGCCAACGTCCTGACTTTC.

The table lists this clonotype with a count of one. This chain uses TRBV29-1 with TRBJ1-2, with D hard to call. CDR3 size: 12 residues. Germline CDR1 and CDR2: SQVTM and ANQGSEA. V was shortened by 3 bases and J by 0 bases, with 5 bases between the two germline ends. CDR3 amino acids: CSVEAANYGYTF. CDR3 bases: TGCAGCGTTGAGGCAGCTAACTATGGCTACACCTTC. Variable domain in full (rest from reference TRBV29-1 and TRBJ1-2): SAVISQKPSRDICQRGTSLTIQCQVDSQVTMMFWYRQQPGQSLTLIATANQGSEATYESGFVIDKFPISRPNLTFSTLTVSNMSPEDSSIYLCSVEAANYGYTFGSGTRLTVV.

V and J are TRBV10-3 and TRBJ1-5; maybe TRBD1 (5 bases). Germline V lookup: CDR1 ENHRY, CDR2 SYGVKD. The CDR3 length is 18 residues. The ends were cut back, 11 bases at V and 0 bases at J, with 26 bases in the middle. CDR3 sequence (DNA): TGTGCCGGCAGCCACCCAACGCGGACACCTAGTAGCAATCAGCCCCAGCATTTT. It specifies CAGSHPTRTPSSNQPQHF.

This clonotype has ten or more counts. The chain employs TRBV2 and TRBJ1-2; D remains ambiguous. This CDR3 has 14 amino acids. Germline V gives CDR1 SNHLY, CDR2 FYNNEI. V lost 3 bases, J lost 4 bases, and 12 bases lay in between. The CDR3 reads CASSDDTAAYGYTF. In DNA form, the CDR3 reads TGTGCCAGCAGTGATGACACCGCCGCCTATGGCTACACCTTC.

This clonotype was seen just once. The DNA for the CDR3 is TGTGCCAGCAGCCTCCAGGGAGGCGGGGCGCGACAAGAGACCCAGTACTTC. Translating gives CASSLQGGGARQETQYF. This chain connects TRBV5-4 to TRBJ2-5, with D possibly matching TRBD2 (6 bases). Germline loops: CDR1 SGHNT, CDR2 YYREEE (reference sequence). There are 17 residues in the CDR3. Trimming pared 4 bases from V and 2 bases from J, leaving 21 bases between.

The chain carries TRBV7-8 and TRBJ2-5; D perhaps matches TRBD1 (5 bases). The ends were cut back, 4 bases at V and 3 bases at J, with 12 bases in the middle. This CDR3 comprises 14 residues. Looked up from germline, CDR1 is SGHVS and CDR2 is FQNEAQ. This CDR3 reads CASSSGHGEETQYF. The CDR3 DNA is TGTGCCAGCAGCTCAGGACATGGTGAAGAGACCCAGTACTTC.

This rearrangement joins TRBV7-8 to TRBJ1-2, with D perhaps TRBD1 (5 bases). The CDR3 extends over 15 amino acids. Germline assignment: CDR1 SGHVS and CDR2 FQNEAQ. Trimming took off 5 bases at V and 4 bases at J, with 17 bases between the two ends. This CDR3 reads CASSPSAGEPYGYTF. For the CDR3, the DNA is TGTGCCAGCAGCCCGAGTGCGGGGGAGCCCTATGGCTACACCTTC.

This chain's CDR3 is CASSDRDRAYEQYF. CDR3 DNA: TGTGCCAGCAGCGACAGGGACAGGGCCTACGAGCAGTACTTC. The chain has TRBV7-9 and TRBJ2-7; TRBD1 agrees at 9 bases. CDR3 size: 14 residues. Looked up from germline, CDR1 is SEHNR and CDR2 is FQNEAQ (reference sequence). The trim removed 5 bases at V and 2 bases at J, leaving 4 bases unmatched.

The chain recombines TRBV7-6 with TRBJ1-2; TRBD1 matches at 7 bases. V trimming: 5 bases; J trimming: 12 bases; junction bases outside the gene matches: 6. CDR3 length: 11 residues. Germline V gives CDR1 SGHVS, CDR2 FNYEAQ. The CDR3 sequence: CASSMGQLHTF. The CDR3 coding sequence is TGTGCCAGCAGCATGGGACAGTTGCACACCTTC.

In DNA, the CDR3 is TGCGCCAGCAGCCGGGAGCCGGACACTGAAGCTTTCTTT. Translating it yields CASSREPDTEAFF. The J gene is TRBJ1-1, the V gene TRBV5-1; D unresolved. Trimming left V 4 bases short and J 3 bases short, with 10 bases between. Germline CDR1 SGHRS, CDR2 YFSETQ. The CDR3 consists of 13 residues.

The table lists this clonotype with a count of one. The V and J genes are TRBV7-8 and TRBJ2-1; the D call may be TRBD1 or TRBD2 (6 bases each). This CDR3 contains 14 residues. V lost 3 bases and J 7 bases, leaving 13 bases between the germline ends. CDR1 is SGHVS, CDR2 FQNEAQ, per germline. CDR3: CASSFRGGGNEQFF. CDR3 sequence (DNA): TGTGCCAGCAGCTTCCGAGGGGGAGGTAATGAGCAGTTCTTC.

V is TRBV6-5 and J is TRBJ2-2; D is unclear. The CDR3 spans 15 residues. Germline values: CDR1 MNHEY, CDR2 SVGAGI. V lost 0 bases, J lost 4 bases, and 9 bases lay in between. In DNA, the CDR3 is TGTGCCAGCAGTTACTCGAGGTGGGCCACCGGGGAGCTGTTTTTT. Protein sequence: CASSYSRWATGELFF.

In the case of this clonotype: The DNA is left out, because the CDR3 cannot be placed on it with certainty; the CDR3 is given as TCRdb lists it. V usage is TRBV11-1 and J usage is TRBJ2-5; the D call in the table, TRBD2, was not verified against the DNA. Germline V gene sequence: CDR1 SGHAT, CDR2 FQDESV (reference sequence). The CDR3 has 22 amino acids, counting both end residues. CDR3 sequence: CASSFYICSAAGGPSRQETQYF.

Concerning this clonotype itself: A single base separates this from a much larger clone, so it may be a read error. The chain combines TRBV2 with TRBJ2-7; D might be TRBD2 (6 bases). Germline CDR1 is SNHLY and CDR2 is FYNNEI. Trimming cost V 6 bases and J 3 bases, with 18 bases left between them. CDR3 length equals 15 residues. This CDR3 reads CASRLLREKGYEQYF. The CDR3 DNA reads as TGTGCCAGCAGACTCCTCCGGGAGAAGGGCTACGAGCAGTACTTC.

This clonotype came up many times. The chain couples TRBV6-1 to TRBJ1-2, with 7 bases aligning to TRBD1. The CDR3 runs 14 residues. Germline CDR1 and CDR2: MNHNS and SASEGT. V dropped 3 bases and J dropped 4; count of bases not matched to a gene: 5. The CDR3 spells CASSEGGQIYGYTF. CDR3 DNA sequence: TGTGCCAGCAGTGAGGGGGGACAGATCTATGGCTACACCTTC.

Details on this clonotype: The junction does not match germline at one end; this may be a read error. V is TRBV5-1 and J is TRBJ1-1, with no clear D. Germline CDR1 SGHRS, CDR2 YFSETQ. CDR3 length equals 13 residues. This CDR3 reads CASSLVVNAEAFF. DNA of the CDR3: TGCGCCAGCAGCTTGGTGGTGAACGCTGAAGCTTTCTTT.

The J gene is TRBJ2-2, the V gene TRBV7-8; the D call may be TRBD1 or TRBD2 (6 bases each). Germline V lookup: CDR1 SGHVS, CDR2 FQNEAQ. This CDR3 is built from 12 residues. Trimming took 10 bases from V and 7 from J, leaving 13 bases between them. The DNA of the CDR3 is TGTGCCACGAGGGGGAGGCACGGGGAGCTGTTTTTT. Protein: CATRGRHGELFF.

This clonotype was seen more than once but under ten times. This chain connects TRBV2 to TRBJ2-7, with D unresolved. This CDR3 has 13 residues. CDR1 and CDR2 from the germline V gene are SNHLY and FYNNEI. The V end was cut by 7 bases, the J end by 7 bases, with 17 bases between. The CDR3 nucleotides read TGTGCCAGCAAACTCACAGATCCTGGGGAGCAGTACTTC. Protein sequence: CASKLTDPGEQYF.

This clonotype came up many times. V gene TRBV2 combines with J gene TRBJ1-4; the D is unclear. The length of the CDR3 is 12 residues. Germline lookup yields CDR1 SNHLY and CDR2 FYNNEI. Trimming cost V 3 bases and J 5 bases, with 4 bases left between them. CDR3 in amino acids: CASSERNEKLFF. The CDR3 coding sequence is TGTGCCAGCAGTGAGAGGAATGAAAAACTGTTTTTT. The full variable domain, rest sourced from reference TRBV2 and TRBJ1-4, is EPEVTQTPSHQVTQMGQEVILRCVPISNHLYFYWYRQILGQKVEFLVSFYNNEISEKSEIFDDQFSVERPDGSNFTLKIRSTKLEDSAMYFCASSERNEKLFFGSGTQLSVL.

The chain has TRBV6-5 and TRBJ1-1; D gene unclear. The CDR3 consists of 12 residues. Between the trimmed V and J ends, which lost 0 bases and 11 bases, there was a span of 10 bases. Germline-derived CDR1 and CDR2 are MNHEY and SVGAGI. As DNA, the CDR3 is TGTGCCAGCAGTTACTCCCCACCTGGTGCTTTCTTT. It translates to CASSYSPPGAFF.

This clonotype showed up many times. V is TRBV5-1 and J is TRBJ2-5; D is undetermined. The CDR3 spans 13 residues. From germline, CDR1 is SGHRS and CDR2 YFSETQ. V lost 0 bases and J 5 bases, leaving 8 bases between the germline ends. Here the CDR3 reads CASSLEGSETQYF. In DNA form, the CDR3 reads TGCGCCAGCAGCTTGGAGGGCTCGGAGACCCAGTACTTC.

In this sample, this clonotype turned up many times. The chain joins TRBV5-1 to TRBJ2-2; D possibly corresponds to TRBD1 (6 bases). The CDR3 totals 16 residues. Trimming stripped 3 bases from V and 3 bases from J, with 15 bases between. Germline V gene sequence: CDR1 SGHRS, CDR2 YFSETQ. DNA of the CDR3: TGCGCCAGCAGCTCCTTTCAGGCAGGGGACACCGGGGAGCTGTTTTTT. It specifies CASSSFQAGDTGELFF. Based on the CDR3 plus reference TRBV5-1 and TRBJ2-2, the full variable domain is KAGVTQTPRYLIKTRGQQVTLSCSPISGHRSVSWYQQTPGQGLQFLFEYFSETQRNKGNFPGRFSGRQFSNSRSEMNVSTLELGDSALYLCASSSFQAGDTGELFFGEGSRLTVL.

This chain joins TRBV24-1 and TRBJ2-5; 9 bases line up with TRBD2. Trimming took 3 bases from V and 5 from J; bases not matched to a gene: 15. The germline gives CDR1 KGHDR, CDR2 SFDVKD. The CDR3 covers 18 residues. The CDR3 DNA reads TGTGCCACCAGTGATCATCAGGGATGGGGGACTAGCCCCGAGACCCAGTACTTC. It yields the protein CATSDHQGWGTSPETQYF.